This record concerns one TCR beta chain sequence. No antigen is known for it. The sample is drawn from a study of cytomegalovirus exposure and HLA in healthy donors. For the study at large: The approximately 120 validation repertoires used the same platform as the 550 to 750 first-cohort repertoires, a later analysis reported. Whole-study results and caveats: Subsequent analysis of the 100 to 150 validation repertoires found a tendency for first-cohort TCR clusters to co-occur. A list of approximately 160 TCR beta chains associated with cytomegalovirus was given.

The CDR3 sequence is 18 residues long. CDR1 MNHEY and CDR2 SMNVEV come from the germline V gene (reference sequence). V gave up 2 bases and J gave up 0 bases; unmatched junction bases: 12. Assay: immunoSEQ multiplex PCR; the TCRdb copy retains only in-frame clones and omits some. The data hold some 100,000 clones, with roughly nine tenths observed a single time. The rearrangement links TRBV27 to TRBJ2-7; the match to TRBD2 covers 8 bases. The sequence was obtained from a man aged 18-30 years in good health and CMV-seropositive. Sequenced input: PBMCs. The DNA for the CDR3 is TGTGCCAGCAGTTTAGGGCGCGGGGGGAAGGAGAGCTCCTACGAGCAGTACTTC. This sequence encodes CASSLGRGGKESSYEQYF.